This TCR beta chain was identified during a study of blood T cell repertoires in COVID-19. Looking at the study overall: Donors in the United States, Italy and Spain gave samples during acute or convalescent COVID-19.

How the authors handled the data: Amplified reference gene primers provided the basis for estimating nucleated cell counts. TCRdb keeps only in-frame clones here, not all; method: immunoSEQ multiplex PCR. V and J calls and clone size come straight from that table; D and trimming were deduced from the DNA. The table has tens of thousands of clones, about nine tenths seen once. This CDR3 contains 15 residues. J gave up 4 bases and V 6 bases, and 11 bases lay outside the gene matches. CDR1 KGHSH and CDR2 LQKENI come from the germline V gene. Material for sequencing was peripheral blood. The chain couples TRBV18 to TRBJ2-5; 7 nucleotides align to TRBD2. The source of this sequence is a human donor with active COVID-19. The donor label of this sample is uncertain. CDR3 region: CASSRPGTTRETQYF. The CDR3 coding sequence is TGTGCCAGCTCTCGCCCCGGGACTACTCGAGAGACCCAGTACTTC.